What follows are 26 T cell receptor beta chains derived from one specimen sequenced in a study of T cells in Graves' hyperthyroidism and ophthalmopathy. Using RNA transcripts as the source, TCR beta CDR3 regions were amplified. The HTBI primer set was used in a first-round RT-PCR of the TCR CDR3. TCRdb redid the calling of the multiplex PCR reads with MiXCR, one entry per CDR3 protein. The repertoire includes a few hundred thousand distinct CDR3 sequences, around 15% of them detected once, and over 25% sits in the top ten. Material: blood. The receptor set was obtained from a woman aged 30 to 39 with Graves' ophthalmopathy.

This clonotype was picked up many times. This chain connects TRBV28 to TRBJ2-3; TRBD1 matches at 9 bases. This CDR3 has 14 amino acids. Germline V gene sequence: CDR1 MDHEN, CDR2 SYDVKM. The trim removed 7 bases at V and 1 base at J, leaving 3 bases unmatched. CDR3 in DNA: TGTGCCAGCAAAAGGACAGGGGGCACAGATACGCAGTATTTT. Encoded protein: CASKRTGGTDTQYF.

There are a few counts of this clonotype. The chain has TRBV29-1 and TRBJ2-2, with D tentatively TRBD2 (6 bases). Germline CDR1 and CDR2: SQVTM and ANQGSEA. The V end was cut by 5 bases, the J end by 8 bases, with 12 bases between. CDR3 length equals 12 residues. CDR3 DNA sequence: TGCAGCGTTCGAGAGGCGGGGGGGGAGCTGTTTTTT. It is translated as CSVREAGGELFF.

Only a few counts were recorded for this clonotype. The chain links TRBV5-4 to TRBJ2-1; TRBD1 matches at 10 bases. V trimming: 3 bases; J trimming: 0 bases; junction bases outside the gene matches: 3. CDR1 SGHNT and CDR2 YYREEE come from the germline V gene (reference sequence). This CDR3 contains 16 residues. CDR3 coding DNA: TGTGCCAGCAGCTGGACAGGGGGTAGCTCCTACAATGAGCAGTTCTTC. Translating gives CASSWTGGSSYNEQFF.

This clonotype occurred a few times. CDR3 sequence: CASSEHETNEKLFF. The CDR3 nucleotides are TGTGCCAGCAGCGAACACGAGACGAATGAAAAACTGTTTTTT. The genes are TRBV9 and TRBJ1-4; D is ambiguous. Deletions cut 3 bases from V and 5 bases from J, with 11 bases between. The germline CDR1 and CDR2 sequences are SGDLS and YYNGEE. This CDR3 comprises 14 residues.

At least ten counts were recorded for this clonotype. V is TRBV5-4 and J is TRBJ1-1, with TRBD1 matching over 11 bases. CDR3 size: 15 residues. With V trimmed by 1 base and J by 4 bases, 3 bases remained unmatched. Germline CDR1 reads SGHNT; CDR2 reads YYREEE (reference sequence). The CDR3 here is CASSLSGTGGTEAFF. The CDR3, as DNA: TGTGCCAGCAGCTTGTCCGGGACAGGGGGCACTGAAGCTTTCTTT.

This clonotype was seen a handful of times. The chain carries TRBV6-1 and TRBJ1-5; TRBD1 is a possible D gene (5 bases). Trimming shortened V by 6 bases and J by 6 bases, and 9 bases separated the two germline ends. The length of the CDR3 is 12 residues. Germline assignment: CDR1 MNHNS and CDR2 SASEGT. The CDR3, as DNA: TGTGCCAGCAGCCACGGGACTCAGCCCCAGCATTTT. Its translation: CASSHGTQPQHF.

There are many counts of this clonotype. This chain joins TRBV7-2 and TRBJ2-5; possibly TRBD2 for D (5 bases). The germline CDR1 and CDR2 sequences are SGHTA and FQGNSA. The CDR3 is 14 amino acids. V was pared by 2 bases and J by 6 bases, with 13 bases between. CDR3 bases: TGTGCCAGCAGCTTATCGTCCGGGGTTCAGACCCAGTACTTC. Its translation is CASSLSSGVQTQYF.

This clonotype was observed a few times. Its ends do not fully match the called genes, so a read error is possible. This chain uses TRBV20-1 with TRBJ1-5; D not resolved. This CDR3 has 13 amino acids. The V gene's germline CDR1 is DFQATT and CDR2 SNEGSKA (reference sequence). In DNA, the CDR3 is TGCAGTGCCAAGGGCACTAGCAATCGGCCCCAGCATTTT. This gives the protein CSAKGTSNRPQHF.

The CDR3 nucleotides read TGTGCCAGCAGTTCCCCGGGAGGGGGTTACCGCTACGAGCAGTACTTC. This translates into CASSSPGGGYRYEQYF. The chain has TRBV28 and TRBJ2-7; TRBD2 agrees at 8 bases. Germline V gene data show CDR1 as MDHEN and CDR2 as SYDVKM. V shed 4 bases, J shed 3 bases, and the junction held 11 bases outside the gene matches. This CDR3 has 16 residues.

This clonotype was counted at least ten times. This chain connects TRBV28 to TRBJ1-4; D not certain. The CDR3 has 13 residues. From germline, CDR1 is MDHEN and CDR2 SYDVKM. V lost 3 bases and J lost 8, with 10 bases in between. The CDR3: CASSLVVGEKLFF. The CDR3 nucleotides read TGTGCCAGCAGTTTGGTCGTAGGGGAAAAACTGTTTTTT.

This clonotype was seen many times. The chain is built from TRBV2 and TRBJ2-2; D gene ambiguous. Germline V lookup: CDR1 SNHLY, CDR2 FYNNEI. Trimming left V 8 bases short and J 2 bases short, with 12 bases between. The CDR3 runs 14 residues. The CDR3 nucleotides read TGTGCCAGCCATCTGACCGATAACACCGGGGAGCTGTTTTTT. It specifies CASHLTDNTGELFF.

This clonotype was recorded at least ten times. The chain has TRBV27 and TRBJ1-1; 7 bases map to TRBD1. V was pared by 2 bases and J by 4 bases, with 7 bases of the junction left unmatched. The CDR3 runs to 15 residues. Germline loops: CDR1 MNHEY, CDR2 SMNVEV (reference sequence). CDR3 sequence (DNA): TGTGCCAGCAGTTTAACCCTGACAGGGCCCACTGAAGCTTTCTTT. Encoded protein: CASSLTLTGPTEAFF.

The CDR3 DNA reads as TGTGCCAGCAGCACCCGACAGGGGAATAACTATGGCTACACCTTC. Its protein product is CASSTRQGNNYGYTF. The chain carries TRBV11-2 and TRBJ1-2; the match to TRBD1 covers 8 bases. This CDR3 spans 15 amino acids. V was clipped by 5 bases and J by 1 base; unmatched bases: 6. The germline CDR1 and CDR2 sequences are SGHAT and FQNNGV.

This clonotype was recorded at least ten times. V usage is TRBV28 and J usage is TRBJ2-7; 8 nucleotides match TRBD2. The CDR3 consists of 20 residues. Per the germline V gene, CDR1 is MDHEN and CDR2 is SYDVKM. Unmatched junction bases numbered 20, after V lost 1 base and J lost 3 bases. CDR3 sequence reads: CASSLSGGFSGNPGLYEQYF. CDR3 nucleotides: TGTGCCAGCAGTTTATCCGGTGGATTTAGCGGGAATCCGGGCCTCTACGAGCAGTACTTC.

There are many counts of this clonotype. The chain joins TRBV20-1 to TRBJ2-3, with D unresolved. Trimming shortened V by 3 bases and J by 1 base, and 5 bases separated the two germline ends. CDR3 length: 12 residues. Germline-derived CDR1 and CDR2 are DFQATT and SNEGSKA (reference sequence). The CDR3 loop reads CSASPGTDTQYF. CDR3 DNA sequence: TGCAGTGCTAGTCCGGGCACAGATACGCAGTATTTT.

This clonotype was detected only a few times. This chain joins TRBV6-2 or TRBV6-3 and TRBJ2-3; D tentatively reads TRBD1 or TRBD2 (6 bases each). V was trimmed by 7 bases and J by 3 bases, leaving 11 bases between them. Germline V gene data show CDR1 as MNHEY and CDR2 as SVGEGT. The CDR3 spans 13 residues. This chain's CDR3 is CASKGGATDTQYF. In nucleotides, the CDR3 is TGTGCCAGCAAGGGGGGAGCTACAGATACGCAGTATTTT.

Many counts were recorded for this clonotype. The genes are TRBV29-1 and TRBJ2-3; no clear D. This CDR3 spans 14 amino acids. Deletions cut 7 bases from V and 0 bases from J, with 14 bases between. Germline CDR1 is SQVTM and CDR2 is ANQGSEA. The CDR3 reads CSGSRADSTDTQYF. The CDR3 DNA reads TGCAGCGGATCGCGAGCTGACAGCACAGATACGCAGTATTTT.

The CDR3 sequence is CASIRGGNQPQHF. The CDR3 nucleotides are TGTGCCAGCATTCGGGGAGGCAATCAGCCCCAGCATTTT. The chain has TRBV6-1 and TRBJ1-5; D is ambiguous. Looked up from germline, CDR1 is MNHNS and CDR2 is SASEGT. CDR3 length: 13 residues. Trimming removed 7 bases at V and 2 bases at J, with 9 bases between.

This clonotype was detected a few times. The chain carries TRBV6-1 and TRBJ1-5; D possibly corresponds to TRBD1 (5 bases). Between the trimmed V and J ends, which lost 6 bases and 3 bases, there was a span of 15 bases. Germline V gene data show CDR1 as MNHNS and CDR2 as SASEGT. The CDR3 runs 15 residues. The CDR3 DNA follows: TGTGCCAGCAGACTTGGGGCAGGGTTCAATCAGCCCCAGCATTTT. Its protein product is CASRLGAGFNQPQHF.

The sample holds a few counts of this clonotype. The chain combines TRBV12-3 or TRBV12-4 with TRBJ2-6, with TRBD1 matching 10 bases. J gave up 3 bases and V 6 bases, and 8 bases lay outside the gene matches. The CDR3 spans 17 residues. The CDR3 sequence is CASRLRQGAIGANVLTF. In DNA form, the CDR3 reads TGTGCCAGCAGACTAAGACAGGGGGCTATTGGGGCCAACGTCCTGACTTTC.

This clonotype occurred many times. The chain combines TRBV12-3 or TRBV12-4 with TRBJ2-1, with D maybe TRBD1 (5 bases). V was clipped by 3 bases and J by 7 bases, with 16 bases between them. The length of the CDR3 is 15 residues. CDR3 sequence: CASSFYWGRLNEQFF. In DNA form, the CDR3 reads TGTGCCAGCAGTTTTTATTGGGGCCGGTTAAATGAGCAGTTCTTC.

This clonotype turned up a few times. The rearrangement links TRBV6-1 to TRBJ2-7, with 7 bases identical to TRBD2. The CDR3 consists of 15 residues. Trimming removed 6 bases from V and 5 bases from J; junction bases left unmatched: 13. Germline lookup yields CDR1 MNHNS and CDR2 SASEGT. The CDR3 reads CASSSVGGGSDEQYF. Here the CDR3 DNA reads TGTGCCAGCAGCTCCGTGGGGGGGGGGTCTGACGAGCAGTACTTC.

The chain employs TRBV29-1 and TRBJ2-7, with D possibly matching TRBD1 (5 bases). The germline V gene encodes CDR1 SQVTM and CDR2 ANQGSEA. This CDR3 spans 12 amino acids. V lost 8 bases to trimming and J lost 0 bases, with 11 bases between them. The CDR3 bases are TGCAGCTGGATGACAGCCTCCTACGAGCAGTACTTC. Its translation: CSWMTASYEQYF.

The chain combines TRBV6-6 with TRBJ2-2; TRBD2 might be the D (5 bases). The CDR3 is 15 residues long. Trimming shortened V by 2 bases and J by 1 base, and 8 bases separated the two germline ends. Germline V gene lookup returns CDR1 MNHNY and CDR2 SVGAGI (reference sequence). The CDR3 DNA is TGTGCCAGCAGTTACGTAGGACTGAACACCGGGGAGCTGTTTTTT. It codes for CASSYVGLNTGELFF.

V gene TRBV2 combines with J gene TRBJ2-3; 15 positions match TRBD2. V dropped 6 bases and J dropped 2; count of bases not matched to a gene: 18. CDR1 is SNHLY, CDR2 FYNNEI, per germline. This CDR3 has 21 amino acids. The CDR3 region has the DNA TGTGCCAGCAGAAGGGGACTAGCGGGAGGATTACGGGACGAGGACACAGATACGCAGTATTTT. It specifies CASRRGLAGGLRDEDTDTQYF.

This clonotype was counted a few times. The CDR3 loop is CASSPRRIFYEQYF. The CDR3, as DNA: TGTGCCAGCAGTCCCAGACGGATTTTCTACGAGCAGTACTTC. The chain joins TRBV28 to TRBJ2-7; the D is unclear. V was trimmed by 5 bases and J by 3 bases, leaving 14 bases between them. The CDR3 loop spans 14 amino acids. Germline V gene sequence: CDR1 MDHEN, CDR2 SYDVKM. The full variable domain, with the rest looked up from reference TRBV28 and TRBJ2-7, is DVKVTQSSRYLVKRTGEKVFLECVQDMDHENMFWYRQDPGLGLRLIYFSYDVKMKEKGDIPEGYSVSREKKERFSLILESASTNQTSMYLCASSPRRIFYEQYFGPGTRLTVT.